These 18 T cell receptor beta chains were all obtained from the same sample, sequenced in a study of T-cell reconstitution after alpha-beta-depleted transplantation in children. Using unique molecular identifiers, the investigators prepared the TCRbeta library. TCRdb recomputed calls from the PCR reads with MiXCR, one row per CDR3 protein. The sample shows 200,000 to 300,000 distinct CDR3 sequences, approximately 12% of them seen only once. The input for sequencing was PBMCs from the stem cell graft donor, taken from the stem cell graft. The receptor source for this set is a human donor who donated a stem cell graft to a child with acute lymphoblastic leukemia.

This clonotype was picked up many times. This rearrangement joins TRBV20-1 to TRBJ2-6, with D possibly matching TRBD1 (6 bases). Trimming removed 2 bases at V and 2 bases at J, with 22 bases between. The CDR3 is 19 amino acids. Germline V CDR1 and CDR2: DFQATT, SNEGSKA (reference sequence). The CDR3 DNA follows: TGCAGTGCTAGACGTACGGATACAGGGAAGTTTGCTGGGGCCAACGTCCTGACTTTC. Its translation: CSARRTDTGKFAGANVLTF.

This clonotype was seen at least ten times. V and J are TRBV14 and TRBJ1-6; tentatively, D is TRBD1 (6 bases). CDR1 and CDR2 (germline): SGHDN, FVKESK. V lost 3 bases to trimming and J lost 7 bases, with 10 bases between them. The CDR3 is 14 residues long. This CDR3 is CASSHQGRNSPLHF. As DNA, the CDR3 is TGTGCCAGCAGCCACCAGGGGCGGAATTCACCCCTCCACTTT.

The chain recombines TRBV5-1 with TRBJ2-7; TRBD1 matches at 9 bases. The germline CDR1 and CDR2 sequences are SGHRS and YFSETQ. V shed 0 bases, J shed 5 bases, and the junction held 3 bases outside the gene matches. The CDR3 is 14 amino acids. The CDR3 is CASSLGQGVHEQYF. In DNA, the CDR3 is TGCGCCAGCAGCTTGGGACAGGGGGTCCACGAGCAGTACTTC.

This clonotype was seen repeatedly, ten times or more. As DNA, the CDR3 is TGTGCCAGCAGCCAAGATGTAATGAACTCTGGAAACACCATATATTTT. Protein sequence: CASSQDVMNSGNTIYF. V usage is TRBV4-2 and J usage is TRBJ1-3; D not certain. Germline CDR1 is LGHNA and CDR2 is YNFKEQ. Trimming shortened V by 0 bases and J by 0 bases, and 9 bases separated the two germline ends. CDR3 length: 16 amino acids.

As concerns this clonotype: It may be a read error: a sequence one base away is much more abundant. The CDR3 DNA reads as TGCGCCAGCAGCTTGATAATCGGAAGCACAGATACGCAGTATTTT. It encodes CASSLIIGSTDTQYF. The gene calls are TRBV5-1 and TRBJ2-3; unclear D gene. The CDR3 length is 15 residues. Germline assignment: CDR1 SGHRS and CDR2 YFSETQ. The V and J ends lost 1 base and 0 bases respectively, with 9 bases between them.

The V and J genes are TRBV5-5 and TRBJ1-5, with D perhaps TRBD1 (6 bases). There are 16 residues in the CDR3. Trimming shortened V by 4 bases and J by 3 bases, and 17 bases separated the two germline ends. Germline-derived CDR1 and CDR2 are SGHKS and YYEKEE (reference sequence). This CDR3 reads CASSTGTYFYNQPQHF. The DNA of the CDR3 is TGTGCCAGCAGCACAGGGACCTATTTCTACAATCAGCCCCAGCATTTT. The whole variable domain, remainder taken from reference TRBV5-5 and TRBJ1-5, is DAGVTQSPTHLIKTRGQQVTLRCSPISGHKSVSWYQQVLGQGPQFIFQYYEKEERGRGNFPDRFSARQFPNYSSELNVNALLLGDSALYLCASSTGTYFYNQPQHFGDGTRLSIL.

This clonotype was seen ten or more times. The V call is TRBV6-2 or TRBV6-3, the J call TRBJ1-5; 8 nucleotides agree with TRBD1. CDR1 MNHEY and CDR2 SVGEGT come from the germline V gene. This CDR3 comprises 19 residues. The ends lost 2 bases at V and 1 base at J; junction bases unmatched: 13. The CDR3 DNA reads TGTGCCAGCAGTTACGAGGACAGGGTTTTTCTTGACAGCAATCAGCCCCAGCATTTT. As protein: CASSYEDRVFLDSNQPQHF.

This clonotype occurred many times. This rearrangement joins TRBV20-1 to TRBJ2-1; 8 bases are shared with TRBD2. There are 14 residues in the CDR3. J lost 5 bases, V lost 5 bases, and 8 bases had no gene match. Germline V gives CDR1 DFQATT, CDR2 SNEGSKA (reference sequence). CDR3 in amino acids: CSAASGSAHNEQFF. The CDR3, as DNA: TGCAGTGCTGCAAGCGGGAGCGCCCACAATGAGCAGTTCTTC.

This clonotype was detected ten times or more. The rearrangement uses TRBV7-9 and TRBJ2-5, with D unresolved. The V end was cut by 6 bases, the J end by 3 bases, with 11 bases between. The CDR3 spans 13 residues. Germline loops: CDR1 SEHNR, CDR2 FQNEAQ (reference sequence). The CDR3 coding sequence is TGTGCCAGCAGACCCGCCCACGAAGAGACCCAGTACTTC. Amino acid sequence: CASRPAHEETQYF.

This clonotype was counted many times. The rearrangement links TRBV21-1 to TRBJ2-4. TRBV21-1 is assigned pseudogene status. The CDR3 loop spans 15 amino acids. The CDR3 spells CASSRITETKNIQYF. For the CDR3, the DNA is TGTGCCAGCAGCAGAATAACAGAGACCAAAAACATTCAGTACTTC.

This clonotype was recorded at least ten times. The rearrangement joins TRBV12-3 or TRBV12-4 to TRBJ1-1; D unresolved. The CDR3 extends over 14 amino acids. Trimming stripped 5 bases from V and 1 base from J, with 11 bases between. CDR3 bases: TGTGCCAGCAGTACTCTCCGGGGGAACACTGAAGCTTTCTTT. Amino acids: CASSTLRGNTEAFF.

This clonotype has at least ten counts. This chain links TRBV6-1 with TRBJ2-3; the match to TRBD2 covers 10 bases. The V segment lost 11 bases and the J segment 0 bases; nucleotides outside the gene matches: 17. The CDR3 length is 18 residues. CDR1 is MNHNS and CDR2 is SASEGT in the germline V gene. This chain's CDR3 is CAAGQAGGNPTSTDTQYF. CDR3 in DNA: TGTGCCGCTGGTCAAGCGGGGGGGAACCCAACCAGCACAGATACGCAGTATTTT.

This clonotype was picked up many times. This chain links TRBV3-1 with TRBJ2-1; D remains ambiguous. Trimming took 4 bases from V and 5 from J, leaving 12 bases between them. The CDR3 is made up of 14 amino acids. The germline CDR1 and CDR2 sequences are LGHDT and YNNKEL (reference sequence). The CDR3 sequence: CASSPGPGNNEQFF. CDR3 in DNA: TGTGCCAGCAGCCCGGGCCCTGGGAACAATGAGCAGTTCTTC.

In this sample, this clonotype turned up many times. This chain connects TRBV7-2 to TRBJ2-1; no definite D call. Germline loops: CDR1 SGHTA, CDR2 FQGNSA. The V end was cut by 1 base, the J end by 10 bases, with 14 bases between. This CDR3 is built from 14 residues. The CDR3 reads CASSLETRHGEQFF. CDR3 nucleotides: TGTGCCAGCAGCTTAGAAACCCGACATGGGGAGCAGTTCTTC.

This clonotype was found many times. The chain joins TRBV6-5 to TRBJ1-1; no firm D call. The CDR3 runs 15 residues. The germline V and J ends were trimmed by 0 bases and 1 base, with 9 bases remaining between them. In germline, CDR1 is MNHEY, CDR2 SVGAGI. CDR3 in amino acids: CASSYSLVGNTEAFF. Here the CDR3 DNA reads TGTGCCAGCAGTTACTCCCTGGTCGGGAACACTGAAGCTTTCTTT.

In this sample, this clonotype turned up many times. This sequence joins TRBV19 and TRBJ2-7; 7 nucleotides align to TRBD2. This CDR3 has 17 amino acids. V was clipped by 3 bases and J by 2 bases; unmatched bases: 13. The germline V gene encodes CDR1 LNHDA and CDR2 SQIVND (reference sequence). The DNA for the CDR3 is TGTGCCAGTAGTATTGGTAGCGGGCAGGCGCTAACCTACGAGCAGTACTTC. It specifies CASSIGSGQALTYEQYF.

Points on this clonotype: One base away lies a much larger clone, so this may be a sequencing read error. The J gene is TRBJ2-1, the V gene TRBV7-8; D unresolved. Per the germline V gene, CDR1 is SGHVS and CDR2 is FQNEAQ. This CDR3 has 14 residues. The CDR3 sequence: CASSLAILYNEQLF. CDR3 nucleotide sequence: TGTGCCAGCAGCTTAGCGATTCTCTACAATGAGCAGCTCTTC.

This clonotype has ten or more counts. The chain links TRBV6-5 to TRBJ2-2, with TRBD1 matching 9 bases. This CDR3 spans 18 amino acids. Trimming removed 1 base from V and 6 bases from J; junction bases left unmatched: 12. The germline V gene has CDR1 MNHEY and CDR2 SVGAGI. CDR3 sequence: CASSYFRVGDRAAGELFF. The CDR3 DNA is TGTGCCAGCAGTTACTTCCGTGTGGGGGACAGGGCCGCCGGGGAGCTGTTTTTT.